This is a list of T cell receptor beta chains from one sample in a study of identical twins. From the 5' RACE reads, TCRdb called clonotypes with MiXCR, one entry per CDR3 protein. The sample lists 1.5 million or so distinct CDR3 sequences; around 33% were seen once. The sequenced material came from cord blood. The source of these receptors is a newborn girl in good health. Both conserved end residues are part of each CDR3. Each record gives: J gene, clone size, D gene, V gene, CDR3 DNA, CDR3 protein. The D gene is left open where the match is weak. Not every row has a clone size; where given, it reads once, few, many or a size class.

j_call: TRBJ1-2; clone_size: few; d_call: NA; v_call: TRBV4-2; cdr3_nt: TGTGCCAGCAGCCAAGACAGGGACGACTATGGCTACACCTTC; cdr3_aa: CASSQDRDDYGYTF
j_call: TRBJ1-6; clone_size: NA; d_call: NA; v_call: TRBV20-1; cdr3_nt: TGCAGTGCTTCTGGCAGGCCGAGCTCCTATAATTCACCCCTCCACTTT; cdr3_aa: CSASGRPSSYNSPLHF
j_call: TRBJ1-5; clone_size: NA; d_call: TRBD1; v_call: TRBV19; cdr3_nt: TGTGCCAGTAGCTTTAGGGGGCCGTGGCAGCCCCAGCATTTT; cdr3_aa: CASSFRGPWQPQHF
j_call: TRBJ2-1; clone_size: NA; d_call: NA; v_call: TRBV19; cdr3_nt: TGTGCCAGTACCTGGGGGAGCTCCTACAATGAGCAGTTCTTC; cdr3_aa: CASTWGSSYNEQFF
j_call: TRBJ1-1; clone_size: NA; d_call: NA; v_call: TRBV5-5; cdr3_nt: TGTGCCAGCAGCTTGGATGCCAGGCAGAACGCTGAAGCTTTCTTT; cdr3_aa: CASSLDARQNAEAFF
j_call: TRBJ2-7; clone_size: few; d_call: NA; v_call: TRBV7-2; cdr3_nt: TGTGCCAGCAGCTTCTCGGAGACCTACGAGCAGTACTTC; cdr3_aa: CASSFSETYEQYF
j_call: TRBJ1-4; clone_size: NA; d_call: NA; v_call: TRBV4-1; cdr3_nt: TGCGCCAGCGGTAAGACCGGGACTTCGGGTGAAAAACTGTTTTTT; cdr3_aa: CASGKTGTSGEKLFF
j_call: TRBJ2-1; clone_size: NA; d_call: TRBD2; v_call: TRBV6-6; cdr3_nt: TGTGCCAGCAGACTAGCGGGGGGTGGTGAGCAGTTCTTC; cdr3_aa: CASRLAGGGEQFF
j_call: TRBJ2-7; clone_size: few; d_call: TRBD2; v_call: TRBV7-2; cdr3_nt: TGTGCCAGCAGCTTAGTAGTAGGATCTAGCGGATCCTACTACGAGCAGTACTTC; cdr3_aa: CASSLVVGSSGSYYEQYF
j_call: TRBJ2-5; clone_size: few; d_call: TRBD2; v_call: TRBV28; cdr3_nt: TGTGCCAGCAGTTTGGGACTAGCGGGAGATCGGGCCCAGTACTTC; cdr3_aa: CASSLGLAGDRAQYF
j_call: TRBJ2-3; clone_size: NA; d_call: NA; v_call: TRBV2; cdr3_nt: TGTACCAGCAGGGCGTCGGATACGCAGTATTTT; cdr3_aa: CTSRASDTQYF
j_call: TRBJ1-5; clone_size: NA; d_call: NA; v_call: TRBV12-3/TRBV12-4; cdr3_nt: TGTGCCAGCGGCCGACAGGTCAATAGCAATCAGCCCCAGCATTTT; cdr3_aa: CASGRQVNSNQPQHF
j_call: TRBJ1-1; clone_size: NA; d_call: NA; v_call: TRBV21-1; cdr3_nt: TGTGCCAGCAGCAAAAAGGGAAACCGGGACATCCCGAACACTGAAGCTTTCTTT; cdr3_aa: CASSKKGNRDIPNTEAFF
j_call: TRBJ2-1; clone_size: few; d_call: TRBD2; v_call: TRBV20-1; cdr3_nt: TGCAGCTTGGGGGGGGATGAGCAGTTCTTC; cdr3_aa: CSLGGDEQFF
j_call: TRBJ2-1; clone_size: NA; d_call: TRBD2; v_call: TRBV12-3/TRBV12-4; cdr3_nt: TGTGCCAGCAGTCGTTTAGCGGGGCCGACCTACAATGAGCAGTTCTTC; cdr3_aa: CASSRLAGPTYNEQFF
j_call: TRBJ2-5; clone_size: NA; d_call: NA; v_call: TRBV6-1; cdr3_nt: TGTGCCAGCAGTCGAACTTCCTGGGGGCAAGAGACCCAGTACTTC; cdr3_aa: CASSRTSWGQETQYF
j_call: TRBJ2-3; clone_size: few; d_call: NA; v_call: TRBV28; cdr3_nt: TGTGCCAGCAGCTGGAGTGGGGTCGATAGCACAGATACGCAGTATTTT; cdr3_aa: CASSWSGVDSTDTQYF
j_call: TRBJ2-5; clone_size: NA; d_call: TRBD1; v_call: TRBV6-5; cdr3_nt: TGTGCCAGCAGTTGGACAGGGTCTGGAAAGACCCAGTACTTC; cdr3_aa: CASSWTGSGKTQYF
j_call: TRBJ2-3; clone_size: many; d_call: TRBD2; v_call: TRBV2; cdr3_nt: TGTGCCAGCGGCCGACTAGCGGGGGGTCTGAATACGCAGTATTTT; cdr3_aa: CASGRLAGGLNTQYF
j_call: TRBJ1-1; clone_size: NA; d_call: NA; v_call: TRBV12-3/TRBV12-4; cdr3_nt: TGTGCCAGCAGTTCGGTACAGGGCACTGAAGCTTTCTTT; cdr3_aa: CASSSVQGTEAFF
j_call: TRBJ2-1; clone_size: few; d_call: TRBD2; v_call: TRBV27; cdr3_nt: TGTGCCAGCAGCTTATACCTAGCGGGGGGGCTCATTGAGCAGTTCTTC; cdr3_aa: CASSLYLAGGLIEQFF
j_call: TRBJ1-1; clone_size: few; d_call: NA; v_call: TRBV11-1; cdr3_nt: TGTGCCACCACTGGGGCACGAGCGGGGAACATTGAAGCTTTCTTT; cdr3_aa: CATTGARAGNIEAFF
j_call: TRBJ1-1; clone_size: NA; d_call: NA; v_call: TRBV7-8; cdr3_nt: TGTGCCAGCAGCTTAGAGATGGGGGCGCGGAACACTGAAGCTTTCTTT; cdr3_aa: CASSLEMGARNTEAFF
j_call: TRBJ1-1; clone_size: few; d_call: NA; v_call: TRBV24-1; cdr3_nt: TGTGCCACCAGTGATCCCTTGCGACACGGGGCTAACACTGAAGCTTTCTTT; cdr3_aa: CATSDPLRHGANTEAFF
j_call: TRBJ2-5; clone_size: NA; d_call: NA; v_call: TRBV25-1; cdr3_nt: TGTGCTTACGGAGGGCGGGACTCCTACAATGAGCAGTACTTC; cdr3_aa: CAYGGRDSYNEQYF
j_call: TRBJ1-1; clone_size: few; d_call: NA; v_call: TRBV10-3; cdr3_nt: TGTGCCATCAGTGAGGGCAGCGCCGCTGAAGCTTTCTTT; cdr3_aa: CAISEGSAAEAFF
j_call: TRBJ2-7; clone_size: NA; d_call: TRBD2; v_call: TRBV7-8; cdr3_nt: TGTGCCAGCAGCTTACTAGCGGACAATGAGCAGTACTTC; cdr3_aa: CASSLLADNEQYF
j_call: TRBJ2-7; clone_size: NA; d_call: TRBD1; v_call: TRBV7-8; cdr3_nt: TGTGCCAGCAGCTCCGGGACAGGGATATTCTTTTCCTACGAGCAGTACTTC; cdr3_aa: CASSSGTGIFFSYEQYF
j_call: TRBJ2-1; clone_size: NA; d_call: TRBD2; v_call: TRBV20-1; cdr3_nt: TGCAGTTATGCCCAGCGGGGGGCTCCCTACAATGAGCAGTTCTTC; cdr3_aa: CSYAQRGAPYNEQFF
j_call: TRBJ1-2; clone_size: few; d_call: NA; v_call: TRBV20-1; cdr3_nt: TGCAGTGCTACCCGTAATCGGGGTGGCTATTATGGCTACACCTTC; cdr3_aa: CSATRNRGGYYGYTF
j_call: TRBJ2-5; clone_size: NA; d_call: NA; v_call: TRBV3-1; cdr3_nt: TGTGCCAGCAGCCGACTTATTCCGACCGATGAGCAGTACTTC; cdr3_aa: CASSRLIPTDEQYF
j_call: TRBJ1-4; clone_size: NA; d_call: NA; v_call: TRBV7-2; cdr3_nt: TGTGCCAGCAGTAAAGGGAACAGGGTTCTTAATGAAAAACTGTTTTTT; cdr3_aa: CASSKGNRVLNEKLFF
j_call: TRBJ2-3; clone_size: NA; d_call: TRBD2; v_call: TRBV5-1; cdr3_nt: TGCGCCAGCTGTGTACTAGCGGACACAGATACGCAGTATTTT; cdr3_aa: CASCVLADTDTQYF
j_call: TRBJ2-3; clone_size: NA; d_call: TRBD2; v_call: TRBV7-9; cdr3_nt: TGTGCCAGCAGCCGCCAGACTAGCGTCGGCACAGATACGCAGTATTTT; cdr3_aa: CASSRQTSVGTDTQYF
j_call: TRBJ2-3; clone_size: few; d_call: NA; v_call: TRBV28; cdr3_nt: TGTGCCAGCAGAACGGGGACACCAGTTTCTAGCACAGATACGCAGTATTTT; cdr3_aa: CASRTGTPVSSTDTQYF
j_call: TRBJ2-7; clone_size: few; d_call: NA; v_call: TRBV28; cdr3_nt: TGTGCCAGCAGCCGGTACCCGGAGACAGGACCTTACGAGCAGTACTTC; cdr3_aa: CASSRYPETGPYEQYF
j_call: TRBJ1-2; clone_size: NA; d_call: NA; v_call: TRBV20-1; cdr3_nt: TGCAGTGCTAGAGATGCGGAGAGAGCTAACTATGGCTACACCTTC; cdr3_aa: CSARDAERANYGYTF
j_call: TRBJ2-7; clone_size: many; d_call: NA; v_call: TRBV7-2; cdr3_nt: TGTGCCAGCAGCTTAGTTGAAACCTACGAGCAGTACTTC; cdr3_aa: CASSLVETYEQYF
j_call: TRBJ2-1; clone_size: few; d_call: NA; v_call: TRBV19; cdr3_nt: TGTGCCAGTAGAAGGGGTATTCCCAATCCTCGGCATGAGCAGTTCTTC; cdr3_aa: CASRRGIPNPRHEQFF
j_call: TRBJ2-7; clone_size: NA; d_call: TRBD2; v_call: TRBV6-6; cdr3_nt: TGTGCCAGCAGTGACGAGCGGGGGGGGTACAATGAGCAGTACTTC; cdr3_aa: CASSDERGGYNEQYF
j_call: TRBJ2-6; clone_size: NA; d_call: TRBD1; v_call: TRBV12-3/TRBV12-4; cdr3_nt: TGTGCCAGCCGAGGACAGGTCCTCTCTGGGGCCAACGTCCTGACTTTC; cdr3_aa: CASRGQVLSGANVLTF
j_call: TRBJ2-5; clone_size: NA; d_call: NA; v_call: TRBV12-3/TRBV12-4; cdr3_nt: TGTGCCAGCCAGTTTGGGGGGCGAGAGACCCAGTACTTC; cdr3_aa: CASQFGGRETQYF
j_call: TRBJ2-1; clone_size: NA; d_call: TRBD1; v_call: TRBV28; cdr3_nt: TGTGCCAGCAGGGCTGGACAGGTCCTGTACAATGAGCAGTTCTTC; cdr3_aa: CASRAGQVLYNEQFF
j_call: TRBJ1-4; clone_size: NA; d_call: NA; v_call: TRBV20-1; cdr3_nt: TGCAGTGCTAGGGTCAGCGGATCAACTAATGAAAAACTGTTTTTT; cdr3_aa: CSARVSGSTNEKLFF
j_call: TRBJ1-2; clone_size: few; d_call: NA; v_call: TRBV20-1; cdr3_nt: TGCAGTGCTAGCAGACTGTCCTATGGCTACACCTTC; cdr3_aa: CSASRLSYGYTF
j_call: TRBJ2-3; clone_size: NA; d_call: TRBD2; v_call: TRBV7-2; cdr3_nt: TGTGCCAGCAGCTTAGTGGCGGGACTACCTAGCACAGATACGCAGTATTTT; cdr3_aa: CASSLVAGLPSTDTQYF
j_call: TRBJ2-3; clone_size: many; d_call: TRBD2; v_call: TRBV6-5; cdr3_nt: TGTGCCAGCAGGTCGGTTAGCGGGATTGGCACAGATACGCAGTATTTT; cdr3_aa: CASRSVSGIGTDTQYF
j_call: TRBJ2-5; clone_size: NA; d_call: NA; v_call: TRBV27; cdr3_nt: TGTGCCAGCAGTTTAGGGTCTAGCTGGACCTACCGCCAAGAGACCCAGTACTTC; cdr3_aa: CASSLGSSWTYRQETQYF
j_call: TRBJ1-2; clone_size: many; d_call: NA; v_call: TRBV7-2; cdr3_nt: TGTGCCAGCAGCTTAGTCGGGAAATATGGCTACACCTTC; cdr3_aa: CASSLVGKYGYTF
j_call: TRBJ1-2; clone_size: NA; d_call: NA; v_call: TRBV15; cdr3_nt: TGTGCCACCAGCTGGAGGGACAAGGGGTATGGCTACACCTTC; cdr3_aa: CATSWRDKGYGYTF
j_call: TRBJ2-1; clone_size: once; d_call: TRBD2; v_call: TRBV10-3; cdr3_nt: TGTGCCATCAGTGGCGGGAGCGACACTTACAATGAGCAGTTCTTC; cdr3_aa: CAISGGSDTYNEQFF
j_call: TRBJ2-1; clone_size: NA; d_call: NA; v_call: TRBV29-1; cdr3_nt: TGCAGCCTCCTTTTGGGGGCCTCCTACAATGAGCAGTTCTTC; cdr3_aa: CSLLLGASYNEQFF
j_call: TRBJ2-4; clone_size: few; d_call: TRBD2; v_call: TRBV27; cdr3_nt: TGTGCCAGCAGTTTAGGTCTTTATCGACTAGCGGGGTTAGTAGCCAAAAACATTCAGTACTTC; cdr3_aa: CASSLGLYRLAGLVAKNIQYF
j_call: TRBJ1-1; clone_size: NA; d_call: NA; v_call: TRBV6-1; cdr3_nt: TGTGCCAGCAGACGCAGGGGTCGGACTGAAGCTTTCTTT; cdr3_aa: CASRRRGRTEAFF
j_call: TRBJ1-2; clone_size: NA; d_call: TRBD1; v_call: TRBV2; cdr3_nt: TGTGCCAGCAAGGCTTTACTGGACAGGGGGATAAGTGGCTACACCTTC; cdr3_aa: CASKALLDRGISGYTF
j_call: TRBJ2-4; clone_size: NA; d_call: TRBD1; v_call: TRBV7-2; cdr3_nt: TGTGCCAGCAGCTTAGCGGGGACAGAAGTTGCCAAAAACATTCAGTACTTC; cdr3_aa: CASSLAGTEVAKNIQYF
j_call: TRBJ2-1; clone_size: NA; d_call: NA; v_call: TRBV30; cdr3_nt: TGTGCCTGGATCGGAGGAAATTCCTACAATGAGCAGTTCTTC; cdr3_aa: CAWIGGNSYNEQFF
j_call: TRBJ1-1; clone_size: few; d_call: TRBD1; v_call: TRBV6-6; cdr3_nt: TGTGCCAGCAGACCCAGGGGGCGGCTCTCTGAAGCTTTCTTT; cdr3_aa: CASRPRGRLSEAFF
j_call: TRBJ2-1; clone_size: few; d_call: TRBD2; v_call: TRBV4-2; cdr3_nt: TGTGCCAGCAGTCAAAGCGGGGGGGTCTACAATGAGCAGTTCTTC; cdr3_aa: CASSQSGGVYNEQFF